This T cell receptor beta chain was recovered during a study of T cell repertoires in cytomegalovirus infection. For the study at large: Used in the study were CMV epitopes, some recently identified and HLA-C-restricted, others well-studied and HLA-B-restricted.

This clonotype was counted only a few times. Its antigen remains unidentified. This CDR3 comprises 14 residues. Trimming took off 2 bases at V and 1 base at J, with 7 bases between the two ends. Germline values: CDR1 SGDLS, CDR2 YYNGEE. Study-level results: Identification of carriers of CMV plus the relevant HLA was achieved through cumulative public TCR beta family frequency.

TCRdb re-derived calls from the reads in MiXCR, one entry per CDR3 protein. Among about 920,000 distinct CDR3 sequences listed, under 40% were seen once. This chain joins TRBV9 and TRBJ2-1; the D is unclear. The sample here was cultured CD8+ T cells from PBMCs, taken from culture after CMV antigen stimulation. The sequence was collected from a human donor in good health (CMV status not recorded). Some clones in this sample may be carry-over from other donors' samples. CDR3 amino acids: CASSVRTSYNEQFF. The CDR3 DNA is TGTGCCAGCAGCGTTCGGACGTCCTACAATGAGCAGTTCTTC. Combining the CDR3 with reference TRBV9 and TRBJ2-1 gives the whole variable domain DSGVTQTPKHLITATGQRVTLRCSPRSGDLSVYWYQQSLDQGLQFLIQYYNGEERAKGNILERFSAQQFPDLHSELNLSSLELGDSALYFCASSVRTSYNEQFFGPGTRLTVL.